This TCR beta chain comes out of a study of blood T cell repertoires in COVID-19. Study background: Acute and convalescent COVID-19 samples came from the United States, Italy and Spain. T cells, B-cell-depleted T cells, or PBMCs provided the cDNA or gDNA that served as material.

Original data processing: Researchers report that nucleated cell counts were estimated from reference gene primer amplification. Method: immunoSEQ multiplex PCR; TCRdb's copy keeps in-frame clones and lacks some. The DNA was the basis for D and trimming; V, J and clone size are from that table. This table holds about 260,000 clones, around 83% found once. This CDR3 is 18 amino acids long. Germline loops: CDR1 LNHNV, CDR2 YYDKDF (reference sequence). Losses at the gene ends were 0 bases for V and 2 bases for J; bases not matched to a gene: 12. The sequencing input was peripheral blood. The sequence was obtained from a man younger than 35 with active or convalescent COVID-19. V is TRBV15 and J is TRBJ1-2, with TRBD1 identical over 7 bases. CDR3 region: CATSREIPDRTGNYGYTF. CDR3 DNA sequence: TGTGCCACCAGCAGAGAGATACCTGACCGGACAGGAAACTATGGCTACACCTTC. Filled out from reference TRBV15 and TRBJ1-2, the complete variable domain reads DAMVIQNPRYQVTQFGKPVTLSCSQTLNHNVMYWYQQKSSQAPKLLFHYYDKDFNNEADTPDNFQSRRPNTSFCFLDIRSPGLGDTAMYLCATSREIPDRTGNYGYTFGSGTRLTVV.